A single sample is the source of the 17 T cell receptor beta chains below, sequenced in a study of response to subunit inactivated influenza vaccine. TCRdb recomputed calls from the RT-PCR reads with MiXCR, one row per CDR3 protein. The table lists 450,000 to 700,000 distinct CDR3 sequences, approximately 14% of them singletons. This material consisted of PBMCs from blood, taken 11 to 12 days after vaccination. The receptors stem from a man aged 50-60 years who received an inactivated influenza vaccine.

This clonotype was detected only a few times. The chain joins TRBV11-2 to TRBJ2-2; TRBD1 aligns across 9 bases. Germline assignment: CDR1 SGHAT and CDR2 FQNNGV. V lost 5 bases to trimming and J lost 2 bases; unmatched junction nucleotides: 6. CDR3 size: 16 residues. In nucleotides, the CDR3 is TGTGCCAGCAGCACTTACAGGGGGCTTAACACCGGGGAGCTGTTTTTT. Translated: CASSTYRGLNTGELFF.

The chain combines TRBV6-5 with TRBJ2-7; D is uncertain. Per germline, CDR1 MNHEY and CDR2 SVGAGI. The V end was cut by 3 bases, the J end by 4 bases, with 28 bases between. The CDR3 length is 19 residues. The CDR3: CASSYKGVIASHYQYEQYF. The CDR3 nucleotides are TGTGCCAGCAGTTATAAGGGTGTAATAGCCTCCCACTATCAGTACGAGCAGTACTTC.

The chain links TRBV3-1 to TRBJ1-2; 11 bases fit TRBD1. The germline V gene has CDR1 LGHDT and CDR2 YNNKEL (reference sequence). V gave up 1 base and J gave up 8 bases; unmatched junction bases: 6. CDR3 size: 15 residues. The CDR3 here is CASSQGDRGVGGYTF. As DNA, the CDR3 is TGTGCCAGCAGCCAAGGGGACAGGGGGGTGGGCGGCTACACCTTC.

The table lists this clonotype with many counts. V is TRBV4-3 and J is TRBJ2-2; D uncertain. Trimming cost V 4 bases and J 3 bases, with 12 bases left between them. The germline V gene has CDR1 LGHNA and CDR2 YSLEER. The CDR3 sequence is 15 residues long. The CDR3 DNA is TGCGCCAGCAGCCTCGACCTCGGGTACACCGGGGAGCTGTTTTTT. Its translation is CASSLDLGYTGELFF.

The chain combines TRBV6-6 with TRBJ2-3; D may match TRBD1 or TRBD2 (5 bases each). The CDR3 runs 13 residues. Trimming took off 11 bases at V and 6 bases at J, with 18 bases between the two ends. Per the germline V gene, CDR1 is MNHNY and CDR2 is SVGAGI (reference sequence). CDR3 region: CALGKGRGDTQYF. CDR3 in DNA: TGTGCCCTCGGTAAGGGGCGCGGGGATACGCAGTATTTT.

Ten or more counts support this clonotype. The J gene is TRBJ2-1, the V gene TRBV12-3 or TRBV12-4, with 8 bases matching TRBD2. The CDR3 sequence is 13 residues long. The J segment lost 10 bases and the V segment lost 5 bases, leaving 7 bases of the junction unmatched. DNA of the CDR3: TGTGCCAGCAGTCTCTCGGGAGGGGGAGAGCAGTTCTTC. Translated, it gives CASSLSGGGEQFF.

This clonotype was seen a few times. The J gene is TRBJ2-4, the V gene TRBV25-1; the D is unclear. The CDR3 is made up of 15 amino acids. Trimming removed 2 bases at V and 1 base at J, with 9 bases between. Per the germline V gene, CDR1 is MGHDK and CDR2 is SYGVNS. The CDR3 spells CASSEAGVAKNIQYF. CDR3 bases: TGTGCCAGCAGTGAAGCCGGCGTGGCCAAAAACATTCAGTACTTC.

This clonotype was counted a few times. This chain's CDR3 is CASSQELGESYEQYF. CDR3 DNA: TGCGCCAGCAGCCAAGAATTGGGGGAATCCTACGAGCAGTACTTC. The chain carries TRBV4-3 and TRBJ2-7; perhaps D is TRBD1 or TRBD2 (5 bases each). V dropped 0 bases and J dropped 1 base, with 10 bases sitting between them. Per the germline V gene, CDR1 is LGHNA and CDR2 is YSLEER. This CDR3 contains 15 residues.

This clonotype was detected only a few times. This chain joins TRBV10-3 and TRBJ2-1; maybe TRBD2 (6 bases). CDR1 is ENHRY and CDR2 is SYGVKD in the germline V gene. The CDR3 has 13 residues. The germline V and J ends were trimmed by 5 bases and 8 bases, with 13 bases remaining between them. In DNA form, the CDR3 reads TGTGCCATCAGTCCGGGACTGCCTCATGAGCAGTTCTTC. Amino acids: CAISPGLPHEQFF.

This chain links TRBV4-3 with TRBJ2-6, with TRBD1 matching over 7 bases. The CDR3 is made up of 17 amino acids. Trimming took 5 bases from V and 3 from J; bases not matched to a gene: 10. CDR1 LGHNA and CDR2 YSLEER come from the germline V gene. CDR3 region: CASSFNPTGFGANVLTF. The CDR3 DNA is TGCGCCAGCAGCTTCAATCCGACAGGGTTTGGGGCCAACGTCCTGACTTTC.

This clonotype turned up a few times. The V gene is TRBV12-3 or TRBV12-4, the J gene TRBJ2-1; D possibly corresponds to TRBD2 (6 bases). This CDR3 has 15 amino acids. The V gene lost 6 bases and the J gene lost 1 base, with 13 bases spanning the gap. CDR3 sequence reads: CASRTLATSYNEQFF. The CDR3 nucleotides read TGTGCCAGCAGAACACTAGCAACGTCCTACAATGAGCAGTTCTTC.

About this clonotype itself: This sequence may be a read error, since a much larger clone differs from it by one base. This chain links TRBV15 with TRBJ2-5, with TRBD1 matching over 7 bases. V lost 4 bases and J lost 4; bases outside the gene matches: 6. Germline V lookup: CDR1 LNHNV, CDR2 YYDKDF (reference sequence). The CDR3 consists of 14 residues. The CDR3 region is CATSMGQRAETQYF. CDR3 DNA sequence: TGTGCCACCAGCATGGGACAGAGGGCAGAGACCCAGTACTTC.

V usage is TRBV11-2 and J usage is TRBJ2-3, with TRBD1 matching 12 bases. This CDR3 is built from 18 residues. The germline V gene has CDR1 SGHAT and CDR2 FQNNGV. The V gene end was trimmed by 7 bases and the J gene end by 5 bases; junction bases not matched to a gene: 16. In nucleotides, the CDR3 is TGTGCCAGCACCCTTAAGATAGGGACAGGGGGCTTGGAAGATACGCAGTATTTT. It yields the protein CASTLKIGTGGLEDTQYF.

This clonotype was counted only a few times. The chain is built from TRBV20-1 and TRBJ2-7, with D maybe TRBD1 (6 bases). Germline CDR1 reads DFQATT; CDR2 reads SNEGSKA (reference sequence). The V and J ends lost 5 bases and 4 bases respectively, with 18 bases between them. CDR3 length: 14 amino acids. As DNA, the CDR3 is TGCAGTGCTCCCTCCTCCAGGACAGCTTACGAGCAGTACTTC. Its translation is CSAPSSRTAYEQYF.

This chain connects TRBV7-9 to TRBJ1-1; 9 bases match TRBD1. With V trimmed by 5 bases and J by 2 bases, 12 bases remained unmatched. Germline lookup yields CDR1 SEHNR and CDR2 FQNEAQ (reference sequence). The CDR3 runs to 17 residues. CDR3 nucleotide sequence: TGTGCCAGCAGCCAGCGGGAGGACAGGGGCTTTAACACTGAAGCTTTCTTT. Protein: CASSQREDRGFNTEAFF.

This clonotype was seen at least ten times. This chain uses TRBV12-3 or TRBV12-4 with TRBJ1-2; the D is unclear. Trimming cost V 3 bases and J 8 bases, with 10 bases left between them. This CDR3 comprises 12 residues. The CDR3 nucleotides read TGTGCCAGCAGTTTCGGATTAAGAGGCTACACCTTC. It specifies CASSFGLRGYTF.

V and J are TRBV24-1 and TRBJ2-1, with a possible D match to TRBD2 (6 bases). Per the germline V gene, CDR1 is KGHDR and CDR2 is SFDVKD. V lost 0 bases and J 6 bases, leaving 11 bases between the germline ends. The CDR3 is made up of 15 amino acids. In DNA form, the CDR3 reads TGTGCCACCAGTGATTTGAGGGCCGGGGGCAATGAGCAGTTCTTC. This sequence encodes CATSDLRAGGNEQFF.